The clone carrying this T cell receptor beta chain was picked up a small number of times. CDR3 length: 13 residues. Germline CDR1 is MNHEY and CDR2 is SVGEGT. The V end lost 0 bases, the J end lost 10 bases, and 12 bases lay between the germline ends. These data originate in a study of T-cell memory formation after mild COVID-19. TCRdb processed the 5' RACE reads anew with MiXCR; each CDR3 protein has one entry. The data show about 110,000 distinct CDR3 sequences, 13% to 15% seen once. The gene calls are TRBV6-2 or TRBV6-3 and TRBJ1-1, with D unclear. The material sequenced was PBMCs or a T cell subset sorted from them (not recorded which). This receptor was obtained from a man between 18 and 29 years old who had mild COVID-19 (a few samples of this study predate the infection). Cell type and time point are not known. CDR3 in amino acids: CASSYSNLGSAFF. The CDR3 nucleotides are TGTGCCAGCAGTTACTCGAATCTGGGCTCAGCTTTCTTT.